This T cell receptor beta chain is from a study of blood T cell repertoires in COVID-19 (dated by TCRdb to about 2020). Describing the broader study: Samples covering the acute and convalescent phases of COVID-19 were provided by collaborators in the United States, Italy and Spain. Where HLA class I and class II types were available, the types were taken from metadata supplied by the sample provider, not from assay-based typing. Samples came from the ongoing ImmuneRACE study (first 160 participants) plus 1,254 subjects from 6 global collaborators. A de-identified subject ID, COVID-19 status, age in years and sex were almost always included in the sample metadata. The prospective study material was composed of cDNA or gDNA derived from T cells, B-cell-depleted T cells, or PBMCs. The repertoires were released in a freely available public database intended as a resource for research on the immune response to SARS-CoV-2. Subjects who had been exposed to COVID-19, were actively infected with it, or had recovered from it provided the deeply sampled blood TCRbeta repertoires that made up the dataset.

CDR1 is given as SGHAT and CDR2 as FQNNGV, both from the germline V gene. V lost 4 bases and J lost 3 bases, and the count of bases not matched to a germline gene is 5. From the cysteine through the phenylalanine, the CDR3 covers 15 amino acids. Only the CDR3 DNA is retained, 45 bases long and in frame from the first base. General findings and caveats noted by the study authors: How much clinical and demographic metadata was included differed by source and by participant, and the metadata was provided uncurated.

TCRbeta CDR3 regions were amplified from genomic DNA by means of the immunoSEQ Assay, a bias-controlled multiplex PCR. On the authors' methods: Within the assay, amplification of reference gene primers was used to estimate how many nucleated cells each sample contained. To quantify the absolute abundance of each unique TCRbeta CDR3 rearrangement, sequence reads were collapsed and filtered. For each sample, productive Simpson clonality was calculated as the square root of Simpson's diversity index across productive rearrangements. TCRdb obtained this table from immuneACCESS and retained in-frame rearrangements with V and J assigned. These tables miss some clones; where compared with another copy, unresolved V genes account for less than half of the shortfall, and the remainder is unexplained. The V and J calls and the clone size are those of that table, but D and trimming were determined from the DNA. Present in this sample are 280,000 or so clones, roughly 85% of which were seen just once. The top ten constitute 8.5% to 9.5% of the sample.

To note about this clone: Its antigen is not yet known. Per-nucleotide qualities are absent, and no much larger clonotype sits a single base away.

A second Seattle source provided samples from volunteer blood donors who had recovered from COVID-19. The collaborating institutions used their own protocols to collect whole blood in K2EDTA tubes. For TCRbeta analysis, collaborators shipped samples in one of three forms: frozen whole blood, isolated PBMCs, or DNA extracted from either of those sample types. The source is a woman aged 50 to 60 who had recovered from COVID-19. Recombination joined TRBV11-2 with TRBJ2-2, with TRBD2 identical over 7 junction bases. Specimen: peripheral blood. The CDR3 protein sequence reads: CASSSTSGDTGELFF. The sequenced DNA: TGTGCCAGCAGCTCAACCAGCGGGGACACCGGGGAGCTGTTTTTT.